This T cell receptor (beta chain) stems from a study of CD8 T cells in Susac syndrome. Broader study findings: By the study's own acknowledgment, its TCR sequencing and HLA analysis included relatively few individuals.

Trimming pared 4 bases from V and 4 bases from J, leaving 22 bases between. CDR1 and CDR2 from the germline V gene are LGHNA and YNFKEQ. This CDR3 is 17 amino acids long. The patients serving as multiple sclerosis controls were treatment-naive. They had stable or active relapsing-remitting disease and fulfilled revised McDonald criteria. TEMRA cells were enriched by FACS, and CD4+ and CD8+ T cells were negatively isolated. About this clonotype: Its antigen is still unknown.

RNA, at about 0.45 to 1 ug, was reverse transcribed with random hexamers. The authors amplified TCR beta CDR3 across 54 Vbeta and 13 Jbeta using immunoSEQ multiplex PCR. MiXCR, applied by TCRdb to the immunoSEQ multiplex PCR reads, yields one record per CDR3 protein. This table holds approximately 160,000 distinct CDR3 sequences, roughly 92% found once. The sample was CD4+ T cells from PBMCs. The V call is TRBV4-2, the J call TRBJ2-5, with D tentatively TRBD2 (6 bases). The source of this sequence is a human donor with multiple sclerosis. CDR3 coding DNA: TGTGCCAGCAGCCGCACCCCGCCGGGACTGGTAGGAGAGACCCAGTACTTC. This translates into CASSRTPPGLVGETQYF.